This TCR beta chain was profiled in a study of radiotherapy plus CTLA-4 blockade in lung cancer. Study-wide background: The study recorded objective responses in roughly 18% of patients and disease control in approximately 33%.

Libraries were prepared by immunoSEQ multiplex PCR; TCRdb keeps only in-frame clonotypes and omits some of them. The sample has 90,000 to 95,000 clones, about four fifths seen once. The V end was cut by 4 bases, the J end by 0 bases, with 19 bases between. This CDR3 region has 17 residues. CDR1 and CDR2 from the germline V gene are SGHAT and FQDESV (reference sequence). The source is a human donor with non-small cell lung cancer who had stable disease on radiotherapy plus ipilimumab. The chain carries TRBV11-1 and TRBJ2-7; possibly TRBD2 for D (5 bases). The sequenced sample was peripheral blood, obtained from a patient treated with radiotherapy plus ipilimumab. The CDR3 coding sequence is TGTGCCAGCAGCTGGGCCTACGGGGAAGAGGTCTCCTACGAGCAGTACTTC. Amino acids: CASSWAYGEEVSYEQYF.